This TCR beta chain comes out of a study of blood T cell repertoires in COVID-19 (dated by TCRdb to 2020 to 2022). Background on the whole study: Samples covering the acute and convalescent phases of COVID-19 were provided by collaborators in the United States, Italy and Spain. The material from the prospective study consisted of cDNA or gDNA derived from T cells, B-cell-depleted T cells, or PBMCs. Subjects who had been exposed to COVID-19, were actively infected with it, or had recovered from it provided the deeply sampled blood TCRbeta repertoires that made up the dataset. The repertoires were made available in a free public database intended to serve as a resource for research on the immune response to SARS-CoV-2. The samples were drawn from the first 160 participants of the ongoing ImmuneRACE study and from some 1,300 subjects provided by 6 global collaborators. Nearly every sample came with metadata listing a de-identified subject ID, COVID-19 status, age in years and sex. HLA class I and class II types, where available, came from metadata supplied by the sample provider rather than from assay-based typing.

The paper as a whole reports these results and caveats: The quantity of clinical and demographic metadata differed by source and by participant and was supplied without curation.

One collaborating source in Seattle enrolled patients during active infection and followed them longitudinally through the course of disease. The collaborating institutions used their own protocols to collect whole blood in K2EDTA tubes. Collaborator samples were shipped for TCRbeta analysis as frozen whole blood, isolated PBMCs, or DNA extracted from either sample type. TCRbeta CDR3 regions were amplified from genomic DNA using the immunoSEQ Assay, a bias-controlled multiplex PCR. In the source study's methods: The number of nucleated cells in each sample was estimated by amplification of reference gene primers within the assay. To quantify the absolute abundance of each unique TCRbeta CDR3 rearrangement, sequence reads were collapsed and filtered. For each sample, productive Simpson clonality was calculated as the square root of Simpson's diversity index over productive rearrangements. As stored in TCRdb, this immuneACCESS dataset retains in-frame rearrangements with V and J assigned. A fraction of the clones does not appear; measured against another copy, unresolved V genes explain less than half of the discrepancy, and the remainder lacks a known reason. V and J calls and clone size are copied from that table; D and trimming were computed from the DNA. The sample contains about 150,000 clones, approximately 90% of them found a single time. Of the sample, roughly 12% falls within the top ten clones.

Trimming takes 8 bases off V and 5 bases off J; junction bases not matched to a gene: 8. The CDR3 numbers 14 residues from cysteine through phenylalanine. Only CDR3 DNA is held: 42 bases, read in frame from base 1. Sequences SGHAT (CDR1) and FQNNGV (CDR2) are obtained from the germline V gene. Details on this clone: Its antigen has not been determined. No base-level quality is on record; no much larger clone is a single base apart.

Recombination linked TRBV11-2 to TRBJ2-7; TRBD2 matches 11 bases in the middle. This sequence originates from a man younger than 30 with COVID-19, enrolled during active disease. Sequencing was performed on peripheral blood. The CDR3 in this case is CASRVAGGQNEQYF. The sequence in DNA is TGTGCCAGCCGGGTAGCGGGAGGGCAGAACGAGCAGTACTTC.